This entry concerns a single T cell receptor (beta chain). Other DNA sequences in this specimen translate into the identical CDR3. Trimming removed 3 bases from V and 5 bases from J, with 10 bases in between. CDR1 and CDR2 from the germline V gene are MNHEY and SMNVEV (reference sequence). The CDR3 runs 13 residues. Naive CD8 populations comprised CD45RO-negative cells positively selected for CCR7, excluding terminally differentiated effector memory CD45RA+ cells. Clones were sequenced by immunoSEQ multiplex PCR, and TCRdb holds only the in-frame ones, with some missing. The sample yields hundreds of thousands of clones, about 95% seen once. The source of the sample is a study of shared clonotypes between healthy human individuals. Turning to the study itself: A donor's plate count was three for CD4 naive and three for CD4 memory; CD8 naive had two and CD8 memory one.

Source material: naive CD8+ T cells sorted from blood. The V gene is TRBV27, the J gene TRBJ1-2, with D tentatively TRBD1 (5 bases). The receptor was derived from a woman aged 25-40 years in good health. For the CDR3, the DNA is TGTGCCAGCAGTTTTGGCAGGGATTATGGCTACACCTTC. Translation gives CASSFGRDYGYTF.